This T cell receptor beta chain was recorded in a study of control samples from healthy donors and cancer patients. The protocol was immunoSEQ multiplex PCR, while the TCRdb copy is restricted to in-frame clones and leaves out a portion. Of around 71,000 clones listed, 70% to 90% are singletons. V was shortened by 5 bases and J by 7 bases, with 21 bases between the two germline ends. CDR1 and CDR2 from the germline V gene are MDHEN and SYDVKM. The CDR3 runs 16 residues. The sample comprised PBMCs. The clonotype originates from a woman in her forties or fifties with head and neck cancer. The chain joins TRBV28 to TRBJ1-5, with D possibly being TRBD1 (6 bases). CDR3 residues: CASSPPVRTVRQPQHF. The CDR3 DNA reads TGTGCCAGCAGTCCCCCAGTCCGGACAGTACGGCAGCCCCAGCATTTT.